This entry lists 32 T cell receptor beta chains sequenced from one sample in a study of blood T cell repertoires in COVID-19. The assay was immunoSEQ multiplex PCR, and TCRdb's table has in-frame clones only and misses some. Of more than 95,000 clones listed, 80% to 85% are singletons. Sequenced input: peripheral blood. These receptors originate from a woman in her fifties or sixties with acute or convalescent COVID-19.

This chain uses TRBV18 with TRBJ2-1; TRBD1 matches 7 bases. Germline trimming cut 2 bases from V and 12 bases from J; bases unmatched to any gene: 13. This CDR3 spans 15 amino acids. Germline CDR1 reads KGHSH; CDR2 reads LQKENI. This chain's CDR3 is CASSPGSTGSTGQFF. The DNA for the CDR3 is TGTGCCAGCTCACCAGGATCGACAGGGTCCACAGGGCAGTTCTTC.

V usage is TRBV9 and J usage is TRBJ1-5, with D uncertain. Deletions cut 0 bases from V and 7 bases from J, with 8 bases between. CDR1 and CDR2 (germline): SGDLS, YYNGEE. The CDR3 totals 13 residues. Written as DNA, the CDR3 is TGTGCCAGCAGCGTAGGGGAGTCACAGCCCCAGCATTTT. It specifies CASSVGESQPQHF.

In the case of this clone: Other DNA sequences within the sample encode an identical CDR3. This rearrangement joins TRBV2 to TRBJ1-1; the D gene is possibly TRBD1 (6 bases). CDR1 and CDR2 from the germline V gene are SNHLY and FYNNEI. There are 13 residues in the CDR3. Trimming left V 8 bases short and J 0 bases short, with 10 bases between. CDR3 DNA: TGTGCCAGCTCCGGACAGTTGAACACTGAAGCTTTCTTT. Protein: CASSGQLNTEAFF. Full variable domain (outside the CDR3, taken from reference TRBV2 and TRBJ1-1): EPEVTQTPSHQVTQMGQEVILRCVPISNHLYFYWYRQILGQKVEFLVSFYNNEISEKSEIFDDQFSVERPDGSNFTLKIRSTKLEDSAMYFCASSGQLNTEAFFGQGTRLTVV.

The chain couples TRBV11-2 to TRBJ2-1, with TRBD2 identical over 9 bases. V trimming: 3 bases; J trimming: 7 bases; junction bases outside the gene matches: 4. Germline lookup yields CDR1 SGHAT and CDR2 FQNNGV. The CDR3 is made up of 14 amino acids. The CDR3 region is CASSFLAGENEQFF. The CDR3 nucleotides are TGTGCCAGCAGCTTCTTAGCGGGGGAGAATGAGCAGTTCTTC.

V usage is TRBV11-2 and J usage is TRBJ2-1, with 11 nucleotides matching TRBD2. CDR1 and CDR2 (germline): SGHAT, FQNNGV. The CDR3 extends over 18 amino acids. V dropped 4 bases and J dropped 6; count of bases not matched to a gene: 14. Here the CDR3 reads CASSSKVSGRALGNEQFF. The DNA for the CDR3 is TGTGCCAGCAGCTCGAAGGTTAGCGGGAGGGCCTTGGGCAATGAGCAGTTCTTC. Variable domain in full (rest from reference TRBV11-2 and TRBJ2-1): EAGVAQSPRYKIIEKRQSVAFWCNPISGHATLYWYQQILGQGPKLLIQFQNNGVVDDSQLPKDRFSAERLKGVDSTLKIQPAKLEDSAVYLCASSSKVSGRALGNEQFFGPGTRLTVL.

The chain has TRBV10-3 and TRBJ2-5; perhaps TRBD2 as D (7 bases). Deletions cut 6 bases from V and 5 bases from J, with 19 bases between. The CDR3 loop spans 15 amino acids. Germline lookup yields CDR1 ENHRY and CDR2 SYGVKD. Here the CDR3 DNA reads TGTGCCATCAGACCAGGGGATACTAGCGCGGAGACCCAGTACTTC. This encodes CAIRPGDTSAETQYF.

The V gene is TRBV30, the J gene TRBJ1-3, with TRBD1 matching over 9 bases. The CDR3 is made up of 15 amino acids. Unmatched junction bases numbered 6, after V lost 3 bases and J lost 3 bases. Germline CDR1 GTSNPN, CDR2 SVGIG (reference sequence). CDR3 loop: CAWSAGTGFGNTIYF. CDR3 bases: TGTGCCTGGAGCGCCGGGACAGGGTTTGGAAACACCATATATTTT.

The chain recombines TRBV4-2 with TRBJ1-2, with unresolved D. CDR3 size: 15 residues. V lost 0 bases and J lost 0, with 8 bases in between. Germline V gene sequence: CDR1 LGHNA, CDR2 YNFKEQ. The CDR3 DNA is TGTGCCAGCAGCCAAGAGTTCAGGACTAACTATGGCTACACCTTC. Residues: CASSQEFRTNYGYTF.

The chain links TRBV27 to TRBJ1-2; 7 nucleotides match TRBD1. Trimming removed 6 bases from V and 4 bases from J; junction bases left unmatched: 14. The CDR3 runs to 16 residues. Germline CDR1 and CDR2: MNHEY and SMNVEV (reference sequence). Here the CDR3 reads CASRTTGTEGGYGYTF. CDR3 bases: TGTGCCAGCAGAACTACCGGGACAGAAGGCGGCTATGGCTACACCTTC.

The chain carries TRBV6-5 and TRBJ2-4; tentatively, D is TRBD2 (5 bases). Germline V CDR1 and CDR2: MNHEY, SVGAGI. Trimming shortened V by 6 bases and J by 9 bases, and 15 bases separated the two germline ends. The CDR3 consists of 13 residues. The CDR3 coding sequence is TGTGCCAGCAGACGACCGGGGAACGTCATTCAGTACTTC. Translating it yields CASRRPGNVIQYF.

This rearrangement joins TRBV5-1 to TRBJ1-2, with D possibly matching TRBD1 (6 bases). The CDR3 length is 14 residues. Germline values: CDR1 SGHRS, CDR2 YFSETQ. The V and J ends lost 0 bases and 7 bases respectively, with 13 bases between them. This CDR3 reads CASSLEISRGGYTF. DNA for the CDR3: TGCGCCAGCAGCTTGGAAATCAGCAGGGGTGGCTACACCTTC.

The chain is built from TRBV2 and TRBJ2-7; 9 positions agree with TRBD2. The junction had 13 bases not matched to a gene; V was cut back by 7 bases and J by 3 bases. The CDR3 sequence is 16 residues long. Germline V gene sequence: CDR1 SNHLY, CDR2 FYNNEI. The chain's CDR3 is CASKNGREGPYYEQYF. DNA for the CDR3: TGTGCCAGCAAAAACGGGCGGGAGGGCCCCTACTACGAGCAGTACTTC.

The V gene is TRBV5-8, the J gene TRBJ1-1; D is unclear. The germline V gene encodes CDR1 SGHTS and CDR2 YDEGEE. Trimming took off 5 bases at V and 1 base at J, with 9 bases between the two ends. The CDR3 is 13 amino acids. DNA of the CDR3: TGTGCCAGCAGGTTAAACAGGAACACTGAAGCTTTCTTT. Protein product: CASRLNRNTEAFF. Supplemented by reference TRBV5-8 and TRBJ1-1, the full variable domain reads EAGVTQSPTHLIKTRGQQATLRCSPISGHTSVYWYQQALGLGLQFLLWYDEGEERNRGNFPPRFSGRQFPNYSSELNVNALELEDSALYLCASRLNRNTEAFFGQGTRLTVV.

The rearrangement joins TRBV30 to TRBJ2-7; D not resolved. The CDR3 consists of 14 residues. Deletions cut 0 bases from V and 0 bases from J, with 9 bases between. Per germline, CDR1 GTSNPN and CDR2 SVGIG (reference sequence). In nucleotides, the CDR3 is TGTGCCTGGAGTGTAGGCGGAGACTCCTACGAGCAGTACTTC. Translated: CAWSVGGDSYEQYF.

This clone was recorded once. DNA for the CDR3: TGTGCCAGCAGCCAAGCCCCTGCAACTAATGAAAAACTGTTTTTT. Amino acids: CASSQAPATNEKLFF. J is TRBJ1-4 and V is TRBV3-1 (or the pseudogene TRBV3-2); D call uncertain. V dropped 1 base and J dropped 0 bases, with 6 bases sitting between them. Per germline, CDR1 LGHDT and CDR2 YNNKEL (reference sequence). This CDR3 has 15 amino acids.

The CDR3 coding sequence is TGTGCCAGCAGTTCGGGATCAGGGGGCGCCTACAATGAGCAGTTCTTC. Translation gives CASSSGSGGAYNEQFF. The gene calls are TRBV6-5 and TRBJ2-1, with 8 bases matching TRBD1. This CDR3 is built from 16 residues. Germline values: CDR1 MNHEY, CDR2 SVGAGI. V dropped 4 bases and J dropped 2; count of bases not matched to a gene: 7.

The chain uses TRBV5-1 and TRBJ2-2; maybe TRBD1 (7 bases). The CDR3 consists of 16 residues. Germline CDR1 is SGHRS and CDR2 is YFSETQ. With 0 bases removed from V and 5 bases from J, the gap between germline ends came to 14 bases. The CDR3 reads CASSLELAGGTGELFF. The CDR3 DNA sequence: TGCGCCAGCAGCTTGGAGCTAGCAGGGGGGACCGGGGAGCTGTTTTTT.

This chain uses TRBV4-1 with TRBJ1-3, with TRBD1 matching over 7 bases. With 0 bases clipped from V and 0 bases from J, the junction kept 8 bases outside the gene matches. This CDR3 has 18 residues. Germline V lookup: CDR1 MGHRA, CDR2 YSYEKL. CDR3: CASSQDFSGTASGNTIYF. The CDR3 nucleotides read TGCGCCAGCAGCCAAGATTTCTCCGGGACAGCCTCTGGAAACACCATATATTTT.

The V gene is TRBV30, the J gene TRBJ2-1, with TRBD2 identical over 9 bases. Germline CDR1 GTSNPN, CDR2 SVGIG (reference sequence). This CDR3 has 13 amino acids. Trimming took 8 bases from V and 5 from J; bases not matched to a gene: 7. The CDR3 reads CAGGTSIHNEQFF. DNA for the CDR3: TGTGCCGGAGGGACTAGCATCCACAATGAGCAGTTCTTC.

The chain employs TRBV11-2 and TRBJ1-5, with D uncertain. Trimming cost V 0 bases and J 6 bases, with 6 bases left between them. The CDR3 loop spans 13 amino acids. CDR1 is SGHAT, CDR2 FQNNGV, per germline. The chain's CDR3 is CASSLEILQPQHF. The CDR3, as DNA: TGTGCCAGCAGCTTAGAGATACTTCAGCCCCAGCATTTT.

The J gene is TRBJ1-2, the V gene TRBV7-9; the D is unclear. The V gene lost 1 base and the J gene lost 4 bases, with 7 bases spanning the gap. The CDR3 loop spans 13 amino acids. Germline-derived CDR1 and CDR2 are SEHNR and FQNEAQ (reference sequence). In nucleotides, the CDR3 is TGTGCCAGCAGCTTAGGAGAGGCCTATGGCTACACCTTC. Translated, it gives CASSLGEAYGYTF.

The rearrangement links TRBV20-1 to TRBJ1-5, with 11 bases lining up with TRBD1. The J segment lost 7 bases and the V segment lost 3 bases, leaving 11 bases of the junction unmatched. The CDR3 is 16 residues long. The germline gives CDR1 DFQATT, CDR2 SNEGSKA (reference sequence). The CDR3 reads CSASVSWTGGWQPQHF. The CDR3 DNA sequence: TGCAGTGCTAGTGTATCATGGACAGGGGGCTGGCAGCCCCAGCATTTT.

The gene calls are TRBV5-1 and TRBJ2-1; 9 positions agree with TRBD1. The CDR3 is 15 residues long. Germline V CDR1 and CDR2: SGHRS, YFSETQ. J lost 5 bases, V lost 7 bases, and 10 bases had no gene match. The CDR3 region has the DNA TGCGCCAGCGCTGCTGGGACAGGGAATGACAATGAGCAGTTCTTC. Translating it yields CASAAGTGNDNEQFF.

This clone was seen more than once but under ten times. This chain links TRBV18 with TRBJ1-2, with a possible D match to TRBD1 (6 bases). The germline gives CDR1 KGHSH, CDR2 LQKENI. This CDR3 is 12 amino acids long. Trimming cost V 5 bases and J 4 bases, with 8 bases left between them. The CDR3 DNA is TGTGCCAGCTCAGAGGACAGCTATGGCTACACCTTC. Encoded protein: CASSEDSYGYTF. Filled out from reference TRBV18 and TRBJ1-2, the complete variable domain reads NAGVMQNPRHLVRRRGQEARLRCSPMKGHSHVYWYRQLPEEGLKFMVYLQKENIIDESGMPKERFSAEFPKEGPSILRIQQVVRGDSAAYFCASSEDSYGYTFGSGTRLTVV.

A few counts support this clone. The chain combines TRBV2 with TRBJ2-3; 9 nucleotides agree with TRBD2. The CDR3 is 16 amino acids. CDR1 is SNHLY and CDR2 is FYNNEI in the germline V gene. V shed 8 bases, J shed 6 bases, and the junction held 15 bases outside the gene matches. DNA for the CDR3: TGTGCCAGCGGTAGAGCTAGCGGGGTATACACCGATACGCAGTATTTT. Translating it yields CASGRASGVYTDTQYF.

V and J are TRBV5-5 and TRBJ2-2; 7 positions agree with TRBD1. V shed 5 bases, J shed 1 base, and the junction held 5 bases outside the gene matches. CDR1 is SGHKS and CDR2 is YYEKEE in the germline V gene (reference sequence). The CDR3 length is 15 residues. The CDR3 DNA sequence: TGTGCCAGCAGTTTCGGGACAGAGAACACCGGGGAGCTGTTTTTT. This gives the protein CASSFGTENTGELFF.

V usage is TRBV19 and J usage is TRBJ1-5, with D unclear. The CDR3 is made up of 14 amino acids. V lost 3 bases, J lost 5 bases, and 11 bases lay in between. Germline CDR1 is LNHDA and CDR2 is SQIVND (reference sequence). The CDR3 DNA is TGTGCCAGTAGTATGGCTCAGGATTATCAGCCCCAGCATTTT. This translates into CASSMAQDYQPQHF.

The table lists this clone with a few counts. The rearrangement joins TRBV19 to TRBJ2-2; 9 nucleotides match TRBD1. The CDR3 length is 17 residues. Germline-derived CDR1 and CDR2 are LNHDA and SQIVND (reference sequence). The V gene end was trimmed by 3 bases and the J gene end by 4 bases; junction bases not matched to a gene: 9. The CDR3 is CASSIWGGQGGTGELFF. CDR3 nucleotide sequence: TGTGCCAGTAGTATTTGGGGGGGACAGGGAGGCACCGGGGAGCTGTTTTTT.

The chain joins TRBV6-6 to TRBJ1-3; D is uncertain. Germline V gene sequence: CDR1 MNHNY, CDR2 SVGAGI (reference sequence). Trimming removed 6 bases at V and 3 bases at J, with 12 bases between. The length of the CDR3 is 14 residues. The CDR3 is CASRFPGDGNTIYF. CDR3 nucleotide sequence: TGTGCCAGCAGATTCCCGGGTGATGGAAACACCATATATTTT.

This rearrangement joins TRBV5-4 to TRBJ2-5, with D possibly TRBD1 on 6 matching bases. Trimming stripped 4 bases from V and 4 bases from J, with 11 bases between. Germline CDR1 reads SGHNT; CDR2 reads YYREEE (reference sequence). The CDR3 sequence is 13 residues long. CDR3 sequence reads: CASSNRDRETQYF. CDR3 DNA: TGTGCCAGCAGCAACAGGGACCGAGAGACCCAGTACTTC.

The J gene is TRBJ2-1, the V gene TRBV3-1 (or the pseudogene TRBV3-2); D not certain. The CDR3 is made up of 12 amino acids. Trimming took 3 bases from V and 9 from J, leaving 9 bases between them. Germline-derived CDR1 and CDR2 are LGHDT and YNNKEL (reference sequence). CDR3 amino acids: CASSHSGAEQFF. CDR3 nucleotides: TGTGCCAGCAGCCACTCCGGTGCTGAGCAGTTCTTC.

V is TRBV28 and J is TRBJ1-1; TRBD1 matches at 9 bases. The CDR3 covers 15 residues. From germline, CDR1 is MDHEN and CDR2 SYDVKM. The J segment lost 5 bases and the V segment lost 5 bases, leaving 9 bases of the junction unmatched. CDR3 sequence: CASSQLTGGGTEAFF. Written as DNA, the CDR3 is TGTGCCAGCAGTCAACTTACAGGGGGCGGAACTGAAGCTTTCTTT.